This entry lists 18 T cell receptor beta chains sequenced from one sample in a study of T-cell memory formation after mild COVID-19. TCRdb recomputed calls from the 5' RACE reads with MiXCR, one row per CDR3 protein. This table has 450,000 to 650,000 distinct CDR3 sequences, roughly 22% appearing once. Sample: PBMCs or a T cell subset sorted from them (not recorded which). Every receptor here comes from an adult woman who had mild COVID-19 (a few samples of this study predate the infection). Cell type and time point are not known.

The J gene is TRBJ2-5, the V gene TRBV7-6; TRBD1 is a possible D gene (6 bases). Per the germline V gene, CDR1 is SGHVS and CDR2 is FNYEAQ. The CDR3 extends over 14 amino acids. Trimming took 5 bases from V and 3 from J, leaving 13 bases between them. This CDR3 is CASSLFGGEETQYF. CDR3 sequence (DNA): TGTGCCAGCAGCCTCTTTGGGGGCGAAGAGACCCAGTACTTC.

In DNA, the CDR3 is TGTGCCAGCAGCCGATCCGAGGAAAAACTGTTTTTT. It specifies CASSRSEEKLFF. The chain recombines TRBV7-9 with TRBJ1-4; D is uncertain. V lost 5 bases to trimming and J lost 8 bases, with 9 bases between them. Germline CDR1 and CDR2: SEHNR and FQNEAQ (reference sequence). The CDR3 totals 12 residues.

This clonotype was recorded a few times. The chain combines TRBV9 with TRBJ2-1; 12 bases map to TRBD2. The CDR3 contains 19 residues. Trimming at V came to 0 bases and at J to 4 bases, leaving 11 bases not matched to a gene. Germline V CDR1 and CDR2: SGDLS, YYNGEE. The CDR3 nucleotides are TGTGCCAGCAGCGTAGAGGCTAGCGGGAGGGCCGTGGGATACAATGAGCAGTTCTTC. This translates into CASSVEASGRAVGYNEQFF.

The rearrangement links TRBV18 to TRBJ2-1; 8 bases match TRBD2. Germline CDR1 and CDR2: KGHSH and LQKENI. After removal of 3 bases from V and 0 bases from J, the junction contained 4 bases not matched to a gene. The CDR3 has 16 amino acids. The CDR3 sequence is CASSPSSGHSYNEQFF. The CDR3 region has the DNA TGTGCCAGCTCACCGTCTAGCGGGCACTCCTACAATGAGCAGTTCTTC.

J is TRBJ2-7 and V is TRBV5-1; 10 nucleotides agree with TRBD2. CDR1 is SGHRS and CDR2 is YFSETQ in the germline V gene. The V gene end was trimmed by 3 bases and the J gene end by 6 bases; junction bases not matched to a gene: 9. This CDR3 contains 15 residues. Written as DNA, the CDR3 is TGCGCCAGCAGCTCCGGGACTAGCGCAGCCTCCGAGCAGTACTTC. This sequence encodes CASSSGTSAASEQYF.

The chain couples TRBV20-1 to TRBJ2-3, with unresolved D. The V and J ends lost 6 bases and 5 bases respectively, with 9 bases between them. The germline CDR1 and CDR2 sequences are DFQATT and SNEGSKA (reference sequence). The CDR3 covers 11 residues. The CDR3 DNA follows: TGCAGTGCCCACCCCGGAGATACGCAGTATTTT. Residues: CSAHPGDTQYF.

V usage is TRBV5-6 and J usage is TRBJ2-3, with TRBD1 matching 7 bases. CDR1 is SGHDT, CDR2 YYEEEE, per germline. The CDR3 is made up of 15 amino acids. Unmatched junction bases numbered 6, after V lost 4 bases and J lost 1 base. In nucleotides, the CDR3 is TGTGCCAGCAGCCGCCCTGACAGGGGCACAGATACGCAGTATTTT. It codes for CASSRPDRGTDTQYF.

This clonotype was seen a few times. V is TRBV11-2 and J is TRBJ2-1, with D tentatively TRBD1 (6 bases). This CDR3 region has 16 residues. Germline loops: CDR1 SGHAT, CDR2 FQNNGV. V gave up 4 bases and J gave up 1 base, with 14 bases separating them. This CDR3 reads CASSWIPQGSYNEQFF. Written as DNA, the CDR3 is TGTGCCAGCAGCTGGATCCCCCAGGGGTCCTACAATGAGCAGTTCTTC.

The chain joins TRBV6-6 to TRBJ2-5; D uncertain. Germline V gives CDR1 MNHNY, CDR2 SVGAGI (reference sequence). The V and J ends lost 0 bases and 1 base respectively, with 9 bases between them. This CDR3 has 15 amino acids. The CDR3 is CASSYSRVFQETQYF. CDR3 sequence (DNA): TGTGCCAGCAGTTACTCTAGGGTATTCCAAGAGACCCAGTACTTC.

This clonotype was seen only a few times. This chain uses TRBV7-3 with TRBJ2-7; TRBD2 agrees at 10 bases. This CDR3 contains 15 residues. With V trimmed by 5 bases and J by 0 bases, 4 bases remained unmatched. Looked up from germline, CDR1 is SGHTA and CDR2 is FQGTGA. CDR3 region: CASSPSGSSSYEQYF. Written as DNA, the CDR3 is TGTGCCAGCAGCCCTAGCGGGAGCAGCTCCTACGAGCAGTACTTC.

The chain links TRBV2 to TRBJ2-1; TRBD2 agrees at 13 bases. The CDR3 runs to 14 residues. The V segment lost 7 bases and the J segment 4 bases; nucleotides outside the gene matches: 1. Germline V gene data show CDR1 as SNHLY and CDR2 as FYNNEI. The CDR3 DNA follows: TGTGCCAGCAAGACTAGCGGGGGGTACAATGAGCAGTTCTTC. Translated: CASKTSGGYNEQFF.

Concerning this clonotype: Sequence at one end of the junction differs from germline and may be a read error. This sequence joins TRBV20-1 and TRBJ2-7; 7 bases line up with TRBD2. The CDR3 loop spans 13 amino acids. The germline gives CDR1 DFQATT, CDR2 SNEGSKA (reference sequence). CDR3 protein: CCARDAGRDEQYF. Written as DNA, the CDR3 is TGCTGTGCTAGAGATGCAGGGAGGGACGAGCAGTACTTC.

The rearrangement joins TRBV20-1 to TRBJ2-7; D gene unclear. Germline CDR1 is DFQATT and CDR2 is SNEGSKA (reference sequence). This CDR3 comprises 14 residues. Trimming cost V 1 base and J 7 bases, with 17 bases left between them. The DNA of the CDR3 is TGCAGTGCTAGAGTTCGAGCCTGGCCGGAAGAGCAGTACTTC. This sequence encodes CSARVRAWPEEQYF.

This clonotype was found many times. The V and J genes are TRBV7-2 and TRBJ2-7, with 12 bases aligning to TRBD1. This CDR3 has 15 amino acids. Germline trimming cut 5 bases from V and 6 bases from J; bases unmatched to any gene: 8. The germline V gene has CDR1 SGHTA and CDR2 FQGNSA. CDR3 in amino acids: CASSPTGTGGSEQYF. DNA of the CDR3: TGTGCCAGCAGCCCCACCGGGACAGGGGGCAGCGAGCAGTACTTC.

This chain joins TRBV25-1 and TRBJ1-4; TRBD1 is a possible D gene (6 bases). The CDR3 spans 15 residues. CDR1 and CDR2 (germline): MGHDK, SYGVNS. Deletions cut 0 bases from V and 7 bases from J, with 12 bases between. The CDR3 loop reads CASSEYGGQGEKLFF. CDR3 bases: TGTGCCAGCAGTGAATACGGGGGGCAGGGTGAAAAACTGTTTTTT.

This clonotype was counted ten times or more. The chain employs TRBV20-1 and TRBJ2-7; D is undetermined. Germline-derived CDR1 and CDR2 are DFQATT and SNEGSKA (reference sequence). The CDR3 runs to 14 residues. V was clipped by 4 bases and J by 5 bases, with 18 bases between them. In nucleotides, the CDR3 is TGCAGTGCTACAAAGAGCTCCTCCTATCACGAGCAGTACTTC. Its protein is CSATKSSSYHEQYF.

The V gene is TRBV7-9, the J gene TRBJ1-1; 7 nucleotides align to TRBD1. Germline V gives CDR1 SEHNR, CDR2 FQNEAQ (reference sequence). This CDR3 is 14 amino acids long. The V segment lost 2 bases and the J segment 4 bases; nucleotides outside the gene matches: 4. The CDR3 DNA is TGTGCCAGCAGCTTAAACCAGGGGGGCACTGAAGCTTTCTTT. Residues: CASSLNQGGTEAFF.

The sample holds a few counts of this clonotype. V is TRBV7-9 and J is TRBJ2-7; TRBD1 matches 7 bases. There are 16 residues in the CDR3. V lost 3 bases and J lost 3; bases outside the gene matches: 11. The germline V gene encodes CDR1 SEHNR and CDR2 FQNEAQ (reference sequence). The CDR3 loop is CASSFLSQGRYYEQYF. CDR3 DNA: TGTGCCAGCAGCTTCCTTTCACAGGGGAGATACTACGAGCAGTACTTC. The full variable domain, with the rest looked up from reference TRBV7-9 and TRBJ2-7, is DTGVSQNPRHKITKRGQNVTFRCDPISEHNRLYWYRQTLGQGPEFLTYFQNEAQLEKSRLLSDRFSAERPKGSFSTLEIQRTEQGDSAMYLCASSFLSQGRYYEQYFGPGTRLTVT.